These 21 T cell receptor beta chains were all obtained from the same sample, sequenced in a study of control samples from healthy donors and cancer patients. The method was immunoSEQ multiplex PCR; TCRdb's version includes in-frame clones alone and lacks a portion of them. The sample contains tens of thousands of clones, 80% to 90% of which appear only once. Material: blood. The receptors were sampled from a man aged 50-59 years in good health.

This rearrangement joins TRBV19 to TRBJ1-4; 9 nucleotides agree with TRBD1. Germline-derived CDR1 and CDR2 are LNHDA and SQIVND (reference sequence). This CDR3 has 16 amino acids. V lost 3 bases to trimming and J lost 5 bases; unmatched junction nucleotides: 7. This CDR3 reads CASSIGTGRLNEKLFF. For the CDR3, the DNA is TGTGCCAGTAGTATCGGGACAGGGCGGTTAAATGAAAAACTGTTTTTT. Looking up the rest from reference TRBV19 and TRBJ1-4 gives the full variable domain: DGGITQSPKYLFRKEGQNVTLSCEQNLNHDAMYWYRQDPGQGLRLIYYSQIVNDFQKGDIAEGYSVSREKKESFPLTVTSAQKNPTAFYLCASSIGTGRLNEKLFFGSGTQLSVL.

The chain uses TRBV4-1 and TRBJ2-4, with TRBD1 as a possible D gene (7 bases). The CDR3 consists of 16 residues. Trimming took off 1 base at V and 6 bases at J, with 16 bases between the two ends. Germline V lookup: CDR1 MGHRA, CDR2 YSYEKL. The CDR3 DNA follows: TGCGCCAGCAGCCAAGTAGGAGGGGGCCAGGGAAACATTCAGTACTTC. Its protein is CASSQVGGGQGNIQYF.

The J gene is TRBJ2-6, the V gene TRBV19; no firm D call. Germline-derived CDR1 and CDR2 are LNHDA and SQIVND (reference sequence). The CDR3 spans 16 residues. Trimming pared 3 bases from V and 0 bases from J, leaving 9 bases between. The CDR3 sequence: CASSIGQASGANVLTF. In nucleotides, the CDR3 is TGTGCCAGTAGTATCGGCCAGGCCTCTGGGGCCAACGTCCTGACTTTC. The complete variable domain, with remaining parts taken from reference TRBV19 and TRBJ2-6, reads DGGITQSPKYLFRKEGQNVTLSCEQNLNHDAMYWYRQDPGQGLRLIYYSQIVNDFQKGDIAEGYSVSREKKESFPLTVTSAQKNPTAFYLCASSIGQASGANVLTFGAGSRLTVL.

The chain joins TRBV5-6 to TRBJ1-1, with 12 nucleotides matching TRBD1. Trimming cost V 0 bases and J 5 bases; bases outside gene matches: 5. Germline CDR1 is SGHDT and CDR2 is YYEEEE. The CDR3 is 16 amino acids. CDR3 DNA sequence: TGTGCCAGCAGCTTGGGGGACAGGGGGCGCGGGACTGAAGCTTTCTTT. Protein product: CASSLGDRGRGTEAFF.

J is TRBJ2-7 and V is TRBV11-3; TRBD1 is a possible D gene (6 bases). V lost 5 bases to trimming and J lost 0 bases, with 14 bases between them. The CDR3 sequence is 15 residues long. Germline CDR1 and CDR2: SGHNT and YENEEA. The CDR3 region is CASSVQTGLSYEQYF. CDR3 bases: TGTGCCAGCAGCGTACAGACAGGACTCTCCTACGAGCAGTACTTC.

The gene calls are TRBV29-1 and TRBJ2-1, with 10 bases aligning to TRBD2. CDR3 size: 18 residues. Germline CDR1 reads SQVTM; CDR2 reads ANQGSEA. Trimming cost V 0 bases and J 0 bases; bases outside gene matches: 8. CDR3 nucleotides: TGCAGCGTTGAAGACTCGTTATCTAGCGGGAGCTCCTACAATGAGCAGTTCTTC. Translating gives CSVEDSLSSGSSYNEQFF.

This chain links TRBV19 with TRBJ1-2, with a weak D call TRBD1 (6 bases). Per germline, CDR1 LNHDA and CDR2 SQIVND (reference sequence). The CDR3 spans 15 residues. Trimming took 9 bases from V and 0 from J, leaving 17 bases between them. CDR3 sequence: CASTAGGAANYGYTF. In DNA form, the CDR3 reads TGTGCCAGCACTGCGGGGGGGGCAGCTAACTATGGCTACACCTTC.

The chain has TRBV12-3 or TRBV12-4 and TRBJ2-3; D unresolved. The CDR3 is 13 residues long. V lost 7 bases and J 1 base, leaving 9 bases between the germline ends. This CDR3 is CASTFIRTDTQYF. The CDR3 bases are TGTGCCAGCACCTTTATTCGCACAGATACGCAGTATTTT.

The V call is TRBV9, the J call TRBJ2-1; 9 bases align to TRBD2. This CDR3 region has 15 residues. After removal of 0 bases from V and 7 bases from J, the junction contained 5 bases not matched to a gene. CDR1 and CDR2 from the germline V gene are SGDLS and YYNGEE. CDR3 residues: CASSVGAGGVNEQFF. DNA for the CDR3: TGTGCCAGCAGCGTAGGAGCGGGAGGAGTAAATGAGCAGTTCTTC.

The chain carries TRBV27 and TRBJ1-2; possible D gene TRBD1, 6 bases. The CDR3 loop spans 14 amino acids. Germline V gene data show CDR1 as MNHEY and CDR2 as SMNVEV (reference sequence). Trimming took 2 bases from V and 3 from J, leaving 10 bases between them. The CDR3 sequence is CASSLPDSYYGYTF. The CDR3 nucleotides are TGTGCCAGCAGTTTACCGGACAGCTACTATGGCTACACCTTC.

The gene calls are TRBV11-2 and TRBJ2-7, with a possible D match to TRBD1 (5 bases). The CDR3 has 11 residues. The V end lost 4 bases, the J end lost 7 bases, and 8 bases lay between the germline ends. Per the germline V gene, CDR1 is SGHAT and CDR2 is FQNNGV. CDR3 sequence (DNA): TGTGCCAGCAGCTCCTCAGGGGAGCAGTACTTC. Amino acids: CASSSSGEQYF.

The chain joins TRBV5-6 to TRBJ1-1; 9 bases line up with TRBD1. This CDR3 region has 15 residues. V trimming: 4 bases; J trimming: 0 bases; junction bases outside the gene matches: 4. Germline CDR1 is SGHDT and CDR2 is YYEEEE. This chain's CDR3 is CASSPGQGMNTEAFF. The CDR3 DNA sequence: TGTGCCAGCAGCCCGGGACAGGGAATGAACACTGAAGCTTTCTTT. The full variable domain, in which reference TRBV5-6 and TRBJ1-1 provide the parts outside the CDR3, is DAGVTQSPTHLIKTRGQQVTLRCSPKSGHDTVSWYQQALGQGPQFIFQYYEEEERQRGNFPDRFSGHQFPNYSSELNVNALLLGDSALYLCASSPGQGMNTEAFFGQGTRLTVV.

The rearrangement joins TRBV2 to TRBJ1-1; weak D call: TRBD1 (5 bases). CDR1 and CDR2 (germline): SNHLY, FYNNEI. There are 15 residues in the CDR3. Trimming left V 2 bases short and J 6 bases short, with 16 bases between. The CDR3 reads CASSEYGRGNPEAFF. CDR3 nucleotide sequence: TGTGCCAGCAGTGAATACGGTAGGGGAAATCCTGAAGCTTTCTTT.

The chain carries TRBV6-5 and TRBJ2-7; 9 bases align to TRBD1. Per germline, CDR1 MNHEY and CDR2 SVGAGI. With 0 bases clipped from V and 4 bases from J, the junction kept 7 bases outside the gene matches. CDR3 length: 16 amino acids. This chain's CDR3 is CASSYSAPGQGYEQYF. DNA for the CDR3: TGTGCCAGCAGTTACTCAGCCCCGGGACAGGGATACGAGCAGTACTTC.

The V and J genes are TRBV6-2 or TRBV6-3 and TRBJ2-5; D remains unclear. V was cut by 2 bases and J by 1 base, with 8 bases left in between. From germline, CDR1 is MNHEY and CDR2 SVGEGT. This CDR3 is built from 14 residues. This CDR3 is CASSYRATQETQYF. The CDR3 DNA is TGTGCCAGCAGTTACCGGGCTACCCAAGAGACCCAGTACTTC.

This clone has just one count. The CDR3 DNA follows: TGTGCCACCAGCAGAGCGGGGGCGGCTGAAGCTTTCTTT. This translates into CATSRAGAAEAFF. V usage is TRBV15 and J usage is TRBJ1-1; D is perhaps TRBD1 (6 bases). The V gene lost 1 base and the J gene lost 6 bases, with 9 bases spanning the gap. This CDR3 has 13 amino acids. Germline V gene lookup returns CDR1 LNHNV and CDR2 YYDKDF (reference sequence).

The CDR3 is CASSLISSYNSPLHF. The CDR3 DNA reads as TGTGCCAGCAGCTTAATTAGCTCCTATAATTCACCCCTCCACTTT. This chain joins TRBV7-3 and TRBJ1-6, with D unresolved. Germline V gives CDR1 SGHTA, CDR2 FQGTGA. The CDR3 covers 15 residues. With 1 base removed from V and 0 bases from J, the gap between germline ends came to 4 bases.

This chain links TRBV13 with TRBJ1-3; D uncertain. The V gene's germline CDR1 is PRHDT and CDR2 FYEKMQ (reference sequence). The CDR3 is made up of 15 amino acids. V lost 3 bases, J lost 0 bases, and 9 bases lay in between. CDR3 loop: CASSFRRDSGNTIYF. The DNA for the CDR3 is TGTGCCAGCAGCTTCAGGAGAGACTCTGGAAACACCATATATTTT.

The CDR3 bases are TGTGCCAGCACCCCCCTGAGAGGACCACTCTACAATGAGCAGTTCTTC. As protein: CASTPLRGPLYNEQFF. The chain recombines TRBV6-2 or TRBV6-3 with TRBJ2-1; unclear D gene. This CDR3 comprises 16 residues. V shed 7 bases and J shed 3 bases, with 19 bases lying between them. Germline V CDR1 and CDR2: MNHEY, SVGEGT.

The table lists this clone with a count of one. The rearrangement links TRBV4-1 to TRBJ1-2; TRBD1 might be the D (6 bases). Germline assignment: CDR1 MGHRA and CDR2 YSYEKL. The CDR3 has 15 residues. V dropped 5 bases and J dropped 0 bases, with 13 bases sitting between them. CDR3 sequence reads: CASSLQGGANYGYTF. In DNA, the CDR3 is TGCGCCAGCAGCTTACAGGGTGGCGCTAACTATGGCTACACCTTC.

This clone was seen just once. One junction end disagrees with the germline gene, perhaps due to a read error. This chain joins TRBV5-4 and TRBJ2-1, with TRBD2 identical over 8 bases. This CDR3 has 15 amino acids. Germline-derived CDR1 and CDR2 are SGHNT and YYREEE (reference sequence). The CDR3 nucleotides are TGTGCCAGCAGTTTGGGCGGGAGCGGGAGACGTGAGCAGTTCTTC. Translation: CASSLGGSGRREQFF.